This T cell receptor beta chain was documented in a study of shared clonotypes between healthy human individuals. Study-wide context: Those who served as donors were a couple of women and three men between the ages of 18 and 49.

This CDR3 region has 14 residues. The V gene's germline CDR1 is SGDLS and CDR2 YYNGEE. Trimming shortened V by 4 bases and J by 5 bases, and 13 bases separated the two germline ends. Study-wide results and caveats: Among non-shared clonotypes, generation probabilities were lower than among those shared by all four donors.

As regards this clone: No antigen is known for it.

The method was immunoSEQ multiplex PCR; TCRdb's version includes in-frame clones alone and lacks a portion of them. The repertoire includes about 2.3 million clones, about nine tenths of them detected once, and about 0.36% sits in the top ten. The sample taken for sequencing was naive CD4+ T cells from PBMCs. The subset denotes: CD45RA+ positively selected. The genes are TRBV9 and TRBJ2-1; D perhaps matches TRBD2 (6 bases). The TCR comes from a man between 18 and 35 years old in good health. Some clones in this sample may be carry-over from other donors' samples. The CDR3 reads CASSTSLGDNEQFF. The DNA for the CDR3 is TGTGCCAGCAGCACTAGCCTAGGGGACAATGAGCAGTTCTTC.